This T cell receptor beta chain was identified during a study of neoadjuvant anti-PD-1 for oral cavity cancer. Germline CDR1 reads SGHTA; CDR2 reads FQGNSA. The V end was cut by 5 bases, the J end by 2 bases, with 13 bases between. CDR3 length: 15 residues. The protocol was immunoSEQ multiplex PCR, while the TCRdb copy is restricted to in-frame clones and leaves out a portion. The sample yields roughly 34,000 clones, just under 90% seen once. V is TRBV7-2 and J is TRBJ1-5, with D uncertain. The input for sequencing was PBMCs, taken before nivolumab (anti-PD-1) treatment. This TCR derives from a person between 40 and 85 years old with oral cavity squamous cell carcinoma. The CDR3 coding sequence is TGTGCCAGCAGCCCTAGCGGCGGGGGCAATCAGCCCCAGCATTTT. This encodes CASSPSGGGNQPQHF.